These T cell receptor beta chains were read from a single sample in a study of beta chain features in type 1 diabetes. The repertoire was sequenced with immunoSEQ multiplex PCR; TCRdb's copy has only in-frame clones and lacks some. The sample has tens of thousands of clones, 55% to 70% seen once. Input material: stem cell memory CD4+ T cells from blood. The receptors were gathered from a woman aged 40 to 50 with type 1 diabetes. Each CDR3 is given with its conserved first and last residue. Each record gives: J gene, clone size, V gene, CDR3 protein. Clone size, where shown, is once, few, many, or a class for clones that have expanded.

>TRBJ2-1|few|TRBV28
CASSGGSIDEQFF
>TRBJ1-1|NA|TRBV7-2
CASSPGQGLVAFF
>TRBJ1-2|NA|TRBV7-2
CASSPDRGTYGYTF
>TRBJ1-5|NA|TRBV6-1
CASSDQGLGSNQPQHF
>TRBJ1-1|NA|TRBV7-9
CASSPSRTMNTEAFF
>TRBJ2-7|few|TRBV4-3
CASSQEIRTRFGEQYF
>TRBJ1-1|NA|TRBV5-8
CASSLGWRERNTEAFF
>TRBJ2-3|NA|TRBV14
CASSQDYSSDTQYF
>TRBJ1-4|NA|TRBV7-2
CASSENGGRANEKLFF
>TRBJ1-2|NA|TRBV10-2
CASSPRQGAYGYTF
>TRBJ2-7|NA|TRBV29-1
CSVGGAHRDRAYEQYF
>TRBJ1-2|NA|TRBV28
CASSQGQVNGYTF
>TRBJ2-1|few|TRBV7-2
CASSLVSRDMEQFF